The T cell receptor beta chain under discussion was sequenced for a study of PD-1 blockade in classical Hodgkin lymphoma. Germline CDR1 reads SGHRS; CDR2 reads YFSETQ. J gave up 0 bases and V 4 bases, and 7 bases lay outside the gene matches. The length of the CDR3 is 18 residues. Measured with immunoSEQ multiplex PCR; TCRdb has only the in-frame clones, and not every one. The table lists 24,000 or so clones, just under 80% of them singletons, with roughly a sixth in the top ten. Each of the patients experienced relapse following autologous stem cell transplantation, and their brentuximab vedotin exposure differed.

The sequencing used peripheral blood mononuclear cells (PBMCs), collected before the second cycle of nivolumab. The sequence was collected from a human donor with classical Hodgkin lymphoma. This chain joins TRBV5-1 and TRBJ2-2; 12 bases line up with TRBD1. The CDR3 loop reads CASSLGGTGGANTGELFF. The CDR3 DNA follows: TGCGCCAGCAGCCTCGGTGGGACAGGGGGCGCGAACACCGGGGAGCTGTTTTTT.